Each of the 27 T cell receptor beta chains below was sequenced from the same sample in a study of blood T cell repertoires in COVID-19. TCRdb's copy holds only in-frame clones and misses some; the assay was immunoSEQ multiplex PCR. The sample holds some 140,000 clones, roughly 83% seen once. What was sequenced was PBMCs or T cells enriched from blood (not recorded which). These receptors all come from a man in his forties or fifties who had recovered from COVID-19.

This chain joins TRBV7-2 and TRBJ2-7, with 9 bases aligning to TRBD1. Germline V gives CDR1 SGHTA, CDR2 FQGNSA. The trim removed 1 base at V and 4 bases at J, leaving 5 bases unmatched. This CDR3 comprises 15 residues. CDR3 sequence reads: CASSLGGTGLYEQYF. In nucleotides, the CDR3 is TGTGCCAGCAGCTTAGGAGGGACAGGGCTTTACGAGCAGTACTTC.

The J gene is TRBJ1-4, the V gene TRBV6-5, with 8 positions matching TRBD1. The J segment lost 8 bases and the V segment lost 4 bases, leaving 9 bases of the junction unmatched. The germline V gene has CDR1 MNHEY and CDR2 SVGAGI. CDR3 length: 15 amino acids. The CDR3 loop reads CASSLTGVQFEKLFF. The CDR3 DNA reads TGTGCCAGCAGTTTGACAGGGGTTCAATTCGAAAAACTGTTTTTT.

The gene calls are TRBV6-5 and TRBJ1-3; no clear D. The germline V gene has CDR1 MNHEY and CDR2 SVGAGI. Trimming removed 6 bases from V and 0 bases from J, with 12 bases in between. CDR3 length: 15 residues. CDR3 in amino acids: CASSRGRSSGNTIYF. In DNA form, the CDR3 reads TGTGCCAGCAGCCGAGGGAGGAGCTCTGGAAACACCATATATTTT.

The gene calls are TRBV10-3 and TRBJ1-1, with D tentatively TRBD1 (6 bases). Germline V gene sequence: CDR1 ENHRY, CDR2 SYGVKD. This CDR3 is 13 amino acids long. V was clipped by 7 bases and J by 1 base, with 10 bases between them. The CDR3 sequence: CAITPGQNTEAFF. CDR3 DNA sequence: TGTGCCATCACTCCGGGACAGAACACTGAAGCTTTCTTT.

The CDR3 loop is CASSLDIAGFYEQYF. The CDR3 DNA reads TGTGCCAGCAGCTTGGATATAGCGGGGTTCTACGAGCAGTACTTC. The chain couples TRBV7-2 to TRBJ2-7, with 8 bases identical to TRBD2. CDR1 and CDR2 (germline): SGHTA, FQGNSA. With V trimmed by 3 bases and J by 3 bases, 7 bases remained unmatched. CDR3 length: 15 residues.

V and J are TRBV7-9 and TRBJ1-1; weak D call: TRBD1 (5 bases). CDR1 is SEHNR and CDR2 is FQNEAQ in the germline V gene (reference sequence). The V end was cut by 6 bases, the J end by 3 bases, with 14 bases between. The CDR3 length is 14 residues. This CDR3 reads CASSSPPGDTEAFF. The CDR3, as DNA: TGTGCCAGCAGTTCGCCCCCGGGGGACACTGAAGCTTTCTTT.

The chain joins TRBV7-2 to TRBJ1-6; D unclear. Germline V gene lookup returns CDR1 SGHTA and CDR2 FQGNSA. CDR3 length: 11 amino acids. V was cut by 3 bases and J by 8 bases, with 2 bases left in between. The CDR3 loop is CASSFDSPLHF. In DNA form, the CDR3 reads TGTGCCAGCAGCTTCGATTCACCCCTCCACTTT.

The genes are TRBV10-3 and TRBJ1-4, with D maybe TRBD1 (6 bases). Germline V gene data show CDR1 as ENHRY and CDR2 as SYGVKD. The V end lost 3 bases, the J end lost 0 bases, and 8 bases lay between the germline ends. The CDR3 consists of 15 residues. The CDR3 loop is CAISDRGATNEKLFF. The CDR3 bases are TGTGCCATCAGTGACAGGGGCGCAACTAATGAAAAACTGTTTTTT.

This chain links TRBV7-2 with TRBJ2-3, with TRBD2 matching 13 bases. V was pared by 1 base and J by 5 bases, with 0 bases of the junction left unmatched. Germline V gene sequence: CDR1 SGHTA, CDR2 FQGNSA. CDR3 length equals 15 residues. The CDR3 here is CASSLGLAGGDTQYF. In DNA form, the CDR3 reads TGTGCCAGCAGCTTAGGACTAGCGGGGGGAGATACGCAGTATTTT. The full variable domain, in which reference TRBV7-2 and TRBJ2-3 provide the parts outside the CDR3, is GAGVSQSPSNKVTEKGKDVELRCDPISGHTALYWYRQSLGQGLEFLIYFQGNSAPDKSGLPSDRFSAERTGGSVSTLTIQRTQQEDSAVYLCASSLGLAGGDTQYFGPGTRLTVL.

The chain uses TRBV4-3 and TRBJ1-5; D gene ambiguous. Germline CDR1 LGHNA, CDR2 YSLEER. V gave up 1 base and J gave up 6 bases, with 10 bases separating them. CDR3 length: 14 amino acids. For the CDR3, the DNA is TGCGCCAGCAGCCAAGGGAGGTACAGTCAGCCCCAGCATTTT. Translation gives CASSQGRYSQPQHF.

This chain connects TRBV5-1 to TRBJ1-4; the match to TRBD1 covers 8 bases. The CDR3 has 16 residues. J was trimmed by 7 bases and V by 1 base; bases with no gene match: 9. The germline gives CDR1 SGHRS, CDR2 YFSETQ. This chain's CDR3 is CASSLQTGAGSEKLFF. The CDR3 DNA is TGCGCCAGCAGCTTGCAGACAGGGGCGGGGAGTGAAAAACTGTTTTTT.

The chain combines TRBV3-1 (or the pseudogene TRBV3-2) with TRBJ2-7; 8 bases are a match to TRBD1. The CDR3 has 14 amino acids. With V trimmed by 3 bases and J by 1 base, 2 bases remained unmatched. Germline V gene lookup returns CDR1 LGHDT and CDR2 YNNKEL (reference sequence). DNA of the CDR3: TGTGCCAGCAGCCACCGGGACAGGTCCTACGAGCAGTACTTC. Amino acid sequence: CASSHRDRSYEQYF.

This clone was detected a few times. The CDR3 DNA sequence: TGTGCCAGCACCTGGACAGGGGGCGAAAAACTGTTTTTT. This translates into CASTWTGGEKLFF. The chain joins TRBV12-3 or TRBV12-4 to TRBJ1-4, with 11 positions matching TRBD1. V trimming: 7 bases; J trimming: 8 bases; junction bases outside the gene matches: 3. The CDR3 has 13 amino acids.

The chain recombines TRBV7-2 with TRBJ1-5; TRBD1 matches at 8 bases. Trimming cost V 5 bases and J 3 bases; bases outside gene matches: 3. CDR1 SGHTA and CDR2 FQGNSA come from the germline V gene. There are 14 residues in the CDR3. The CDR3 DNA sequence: TGTGCCAGCAGCACAGGGGGAAACAATCAGCCCCAGCATTTT. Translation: CASSTGGNNQPQHF.

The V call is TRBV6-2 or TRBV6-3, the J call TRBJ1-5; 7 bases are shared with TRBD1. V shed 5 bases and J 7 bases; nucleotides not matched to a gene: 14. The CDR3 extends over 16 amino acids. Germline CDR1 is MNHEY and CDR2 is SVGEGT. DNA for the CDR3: TGTGCCAGCAGTCAAATTGCCAGGGGGAAGAGGCAGCCCCAGCATTTT. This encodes CASSQIARGKRQPQHF.

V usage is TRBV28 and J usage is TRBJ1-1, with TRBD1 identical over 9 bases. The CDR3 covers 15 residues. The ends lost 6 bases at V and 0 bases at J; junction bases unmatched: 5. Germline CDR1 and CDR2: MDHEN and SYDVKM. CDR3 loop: CASSDRGILNTEAFF. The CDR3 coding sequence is TGTGCCAGCAGCGACAGGGGGATTTTGAACACTGAAGCTTTCTTT.

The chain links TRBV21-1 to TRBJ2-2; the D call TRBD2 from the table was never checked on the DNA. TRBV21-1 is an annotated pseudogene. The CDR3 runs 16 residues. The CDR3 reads CASSKGTATKTGELFF. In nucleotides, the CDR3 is TGTGCCAGCAGCAAAGGCACAGCGACTAAAACCGGGGAGCTGTTTTTT.

Here the CDR3 DNA reads TGTGCCAGCAGCTTGACGGGGGGCACAGATACGCAGTATTTT. This translates into CASSLTGGTDTQYF. The genes are TRBV11-2 and TRBJ2-3, with D maybe TRBD2 (6 bases). Trimming stripped 3 bases from V and 1 base from J, with 8 bases between. This CDR3 region has 14 residues. Germline lookup yields CDR1 SGHAT and CDR2 FQNNGV.

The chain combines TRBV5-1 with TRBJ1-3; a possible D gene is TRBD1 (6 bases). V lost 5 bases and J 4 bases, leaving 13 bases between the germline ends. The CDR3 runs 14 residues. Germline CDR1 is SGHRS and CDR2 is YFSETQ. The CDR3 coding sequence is TGCGCCAGCAGGCCTCAGGGGTCCGGAAACACCATATATTTT. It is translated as CASRPQGSGNTIYF.

As DNA, the CDR3 is TGTGCCAGCAGTACACTAGCGGGGGTCGCGTTCTACGAGCAGTACTTC. Translation gives CASSTLAGVAFYEQYF. The chain has TRBV5-4 and TRBJ2-7; 11 nucleotides match TRBD2. This CDR3 has 16 residues. CDR1 SGHNT and CDR2 YYREEE come from the germline V gene (reference sequence). The J segment lost 3 bases and the V segment lost 5 bases, leaving 10 bases of the junction unmatched.

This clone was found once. CDR3 DNA: TGTGCCAGCTCATGGGGGGGGGCTAGCACAGATACGCAGTATTTT. Its translation is CASSWGGASTDTQYF. The V call is TRBV18, the J call TRBJ2-3, with a tentative D call TRBD2 (7 bases). The CDR3 length is 15 residues. The V gene's germline CDR1 is KGHSH and CDR2 LQKENI. V was shortened by 5 bases and J by 0 bases, with 12 bases between the two germline ends.

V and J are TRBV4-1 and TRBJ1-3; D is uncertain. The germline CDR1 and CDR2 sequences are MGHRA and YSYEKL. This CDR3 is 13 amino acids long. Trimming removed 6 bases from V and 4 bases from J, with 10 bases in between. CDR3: CASRGVTGNTIYF. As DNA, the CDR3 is TGCGCCAGCAGGGGAGTTACCGGAAACACCATATATTTT.

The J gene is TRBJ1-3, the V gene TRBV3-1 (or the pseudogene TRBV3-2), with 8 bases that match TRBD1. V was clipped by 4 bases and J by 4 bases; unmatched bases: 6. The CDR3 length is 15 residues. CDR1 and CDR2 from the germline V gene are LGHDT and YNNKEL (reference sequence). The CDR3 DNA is TGTGCCAGCAGCCCTCCGGGACAGGCGGGAAACACCATATATTTT. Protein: CASSPPGQAGNTIYF.

CDR3 protein: CASSPTDHGDEKLFF. The CDR3 DNA follows: TGTGCCAGCAGCCCGACGGACCACGGGGATGAAAAACTGTTTTTT. The J gene is TRBJ1-4, the V gene TRBV21-1. TRBV21-1 is deemed a pseudogene. The CDR3 covers 15 residues.

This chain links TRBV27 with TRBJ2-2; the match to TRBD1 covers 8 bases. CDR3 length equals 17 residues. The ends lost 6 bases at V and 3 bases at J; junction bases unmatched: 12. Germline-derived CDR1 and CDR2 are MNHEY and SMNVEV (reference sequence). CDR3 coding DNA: TGTGCCAGCAGCCGAAATTCCGGGACAGGCCACACCGGGGAGCTGTTTTTT. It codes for CASSRNSGTGHTGELFF.

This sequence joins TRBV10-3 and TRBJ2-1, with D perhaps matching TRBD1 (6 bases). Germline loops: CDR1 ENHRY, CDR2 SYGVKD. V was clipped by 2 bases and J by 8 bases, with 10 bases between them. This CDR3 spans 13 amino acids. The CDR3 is CAISEPRQDEQFF. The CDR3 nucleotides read TGTGCCATCAGTGAGCCCCGACAGGATGAGCAGTTCTTC.

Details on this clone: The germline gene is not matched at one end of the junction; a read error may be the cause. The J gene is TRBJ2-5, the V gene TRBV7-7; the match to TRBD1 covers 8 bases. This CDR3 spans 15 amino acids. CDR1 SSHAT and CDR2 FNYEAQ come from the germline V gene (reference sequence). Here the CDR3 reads CASSLDRGGKETQYF. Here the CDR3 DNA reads TGTGCTAGCAGCTTAGACAGGGGCGGGAAGGAGACCCAGTACTTC.